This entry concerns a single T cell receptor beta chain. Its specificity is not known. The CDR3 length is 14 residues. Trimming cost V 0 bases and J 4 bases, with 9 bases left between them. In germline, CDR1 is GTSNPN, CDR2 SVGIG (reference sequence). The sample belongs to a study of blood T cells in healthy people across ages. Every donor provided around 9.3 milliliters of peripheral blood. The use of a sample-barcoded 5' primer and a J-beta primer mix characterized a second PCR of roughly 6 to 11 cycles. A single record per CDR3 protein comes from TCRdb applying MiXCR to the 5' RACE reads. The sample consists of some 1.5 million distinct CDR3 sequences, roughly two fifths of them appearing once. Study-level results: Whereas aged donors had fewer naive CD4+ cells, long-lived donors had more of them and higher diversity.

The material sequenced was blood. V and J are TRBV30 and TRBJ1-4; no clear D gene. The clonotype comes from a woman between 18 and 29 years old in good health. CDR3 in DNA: TGTGCCTGGAGTGTACGGGGTCTTAATGAAAAACTGTTTTTT. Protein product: CAWSVRGLNEKLFF.